These T cell receptor beta chains were read from a single sample in a study of T cells in localized non-small cell lung cancer. Here immunoSEQ multiplex PCR was the method, and the copy in TCRdb shows in-frame clones only, minus some. The profile shows 20,000 to 25,000 clones, just over 90% of them singletons. The input for sequencing was peripheral blood, taken before any cancer treatment. The receptors originated from a woman aged 35 to 75 with stage I lung adenocarcinoma. Each CDR3 is given with its conserved first and last residue. The order of the fields is V gene, J gene, D gene, CDR3 protein. The D gene is left open where the match is weak.

V: TRBV4-2
J: TRBJ2-7
D: TRBD2
CDR3: CASSQVAGERYEQYF

V: TRBV2
J: TRBJ2-7
D: TRBD1
CDR3: CASSGGRGLNEQYF

V: TRBV5-5
J: TRBJ2-3
D: .
CDR3: CASSLVLLSTDTQYF

V: TRBV9
J: TRBJ2-7
D: TRBD2
CDR3: CASSPGISGILRSYEQYF

V: TRBV5-4
J: TRBJ2-7
D: TRBD2
CDR3: CASSSRLAGGGEQYF

V: TRBV14
J: TRBJ2-3
D: .
CDR3: CASSQENTQYF

V: TRBV15
J: TRBJ2-7
D: .
CDR3: CATSRAYYEQYF

V: TRBV28
J: TRBJ2-1
D: TRBD1
CDR3: CASCSRDSYNEQFF

V: TRBV19
J: TRBJ2-3
D: TRBD2
CDR3: CASSIGAGVTDTQYF

V: TRBV19
J: TRBJ1-1
D: TRBD1
CDR3: CASSRTGGGTEAFF

V: TRBV19
J: TRBJ2-1
D: TRBD2
CDR3: CASSIRQLADTYNEQFF

V: TRBV15
J: TRBJ2-4
D: .
CDR3: CATSVSLLAKNIQYF

V: TRBV19
J: TRBJ1-5
D: .
CDR3: CASRPGQNQPQHF

V: TRBV5-1
J: TRBJ2-5
D: .
CDR3: CASSYTGRQETQYF

V: TRBV7-9
J: TRBJ1-1
D: .
CDR3: CASSLEGSDLPEAFF

V: TRBV2
J: TRBJ2-2
D: .
CDR3: CASLYEMNTGELFF

V: TRBV7-2
J: TRBJ2-3
D: .
CDR3: CASSLGFGNTDTQYF

V: TRBV4-1
J: TRBJ1-2
D: .
CDR3: CASSQEEGPAGYGYTF

V: TRBV30
J: TRBJ2-1
D: TRBD2
CDR3: CAWSSGRVGNEQFF

V: TRBV4-3
J: TRBJ1-1
D: TRBD1
CDR3: CASSPQGANTEAFF

V: TRBV7-2
J: TRBJ2-3
D: TRBD2
CDR3: CASSPAGGSTDTQYF

V: TRBV9
J: TRBJ1-3
D: .
CDR3: CASSPSRGGNTIYF

V: TRBV10-1
J: TRBJ2-6
D: .
CDR3: CASSKQSRANVLTF

V: TRBV7-9
J: TRBJ1-4
D: .
CDR3: CASSLGRGEKLFF

V: TRBV7-6
J: TRBJ2-2
D: TRBD2
CDR3: CASSLQPAAGGLNTGELFF

V: TRBV11-2
J: TRBJ1-3
D: .
CDR3: CASSVAAVSGNTIYF

V: TRBV6-1
J: TRBJ2-3
D: TRBD2
CDR3: CASSEIAGGSDTQYF

V: TRBV25-1
J: TRBJ1-4
D: .
CDR3: CASRRGNEKLFF

V: TRBV7-2
J: TRBJ2-5
D: .
CDR3: CASSLGRETQYF

V: TRBV9
J: TRBJ1-2
D: TRBD1
CDR3: CASSPKALGQGGGYTF

V: TRBV7-6
J: TRBJ1-1
D: .
CDR3: CASSSGRGHTEAFF

V: TRBV7-8
J: TRBJ2-7
D: TRBD1
CDR3: CASSLLPGTGDDEQYF

V: TRBV5-1
J: TRBJ1-1
D: TRBD1
CDR3: CASSSVNRGQGNTEAFF

V: TRBV10-2
J: TRBJ1-2
D: .
CDR3: CASSEFDSLQLYGYTF

V: TRBV4-3
J: TRBJ1-2
D: .
CDR3: CASSPLGINYGYTF

V: TRBV7-2
J: TRBJ2-7
D: TRBD1
CDR3: CASSPSGTGPYEQYF

V: TRBV7-2
J: TRBJ2-2
D: .
CDR3: CASSLDPLTGELFF

V: TRBV7-9
J: TRBJ2-2
D: .
CDR3: CASSLNQGTGELFF

V: TRBV7-7
J: TRBJ2-7
D: TRBD2
CDR3: CASSYTRGAEQYF

V: TRBV27
J: TRBJ2-1
D: .
CDR3: CASSLGRSSYNEQFF

V: TRBV7-7
J: TRBJ2-1
D: TRBD2
CDR3: CASRLSGGLAGFYNEQFF

V: TRBV7-9
J: TRBJ2-7
D: .
CDR3: CASSSQTGFHEQYF

V: TRBV7-9
J: TRBJ1-1
D: .
CDR3: CASSLMGLDTEAFF

V: TRBV5-4
J: TRBJ2-4
D: .
CDR3: CASSSTVAKNIQYF

V: TRBV5-8
J: TRBJ2-7
D: TRBD2
CDR3: CASSPGLAGISYEQYF

V: TRBV18
J: TRBJ2-7
D: .
CDR3: CASSPTSFYEQYF

V: TRBV28
J: TRBJ2-7
D: .
CDR3: CASSPGSYEQYF